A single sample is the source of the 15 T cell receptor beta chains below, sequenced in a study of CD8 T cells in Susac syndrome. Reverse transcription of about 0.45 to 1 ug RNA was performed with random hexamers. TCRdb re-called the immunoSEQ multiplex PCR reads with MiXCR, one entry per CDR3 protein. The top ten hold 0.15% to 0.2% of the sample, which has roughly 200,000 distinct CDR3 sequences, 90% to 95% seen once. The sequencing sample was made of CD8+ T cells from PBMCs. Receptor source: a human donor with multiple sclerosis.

CDR3 nucleotides: TGTGCCACCAGGCCGGGGAACAATGAGCAGTTCTTC. Amino acids: CATRPGNNEQFF. This chain joins TRBV15 and TRBJ2-1; possibly TRBD2 for D (5 bases). The CDR3 is 12 amino acids. Trimming took off 6 bases at V and 5 bases at J, with 8 bases between the two ends. Germline assignment: CDR1 LNHNV and CDR2 YYDKDF (reference sequence).

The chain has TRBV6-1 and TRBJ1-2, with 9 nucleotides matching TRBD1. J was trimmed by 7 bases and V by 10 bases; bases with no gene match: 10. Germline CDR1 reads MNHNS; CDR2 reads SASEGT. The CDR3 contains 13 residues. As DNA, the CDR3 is TGTGCCACCTTGTACCGGGACAGGGTTGGCTACACCTTC. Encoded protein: CATLYRDRVGYTF.

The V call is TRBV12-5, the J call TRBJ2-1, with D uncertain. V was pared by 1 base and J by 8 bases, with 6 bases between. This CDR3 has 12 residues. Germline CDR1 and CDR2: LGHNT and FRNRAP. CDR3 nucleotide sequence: TGTGCTAGTGGTTTGGCTTGGGATGAGCAGTTCTTC. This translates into CASGLAWDEQFF. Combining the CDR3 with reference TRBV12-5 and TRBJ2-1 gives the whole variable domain DARVTQTPRHKVTEMGQEVTMRCQPILGHNTVFWYRQTMMQGLELLAYFRNRAPLDDSGMPKDRFSAEMPDATLATLKIQPSEPRDSAVYFCASGLAWDEQFFGPGTRLTVL.

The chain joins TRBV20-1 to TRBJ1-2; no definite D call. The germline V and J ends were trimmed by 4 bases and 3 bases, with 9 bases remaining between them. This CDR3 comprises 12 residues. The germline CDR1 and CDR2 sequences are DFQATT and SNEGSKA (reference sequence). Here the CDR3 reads CSAMDTDYGYTF. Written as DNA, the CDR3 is TGCAGTGCTATGGATACAGACTATGGCTACACCTTC.

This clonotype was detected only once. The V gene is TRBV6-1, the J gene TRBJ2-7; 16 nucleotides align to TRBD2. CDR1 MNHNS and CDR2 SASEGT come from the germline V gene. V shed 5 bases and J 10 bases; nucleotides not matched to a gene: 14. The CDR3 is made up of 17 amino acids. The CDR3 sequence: CASSSSGTSGRAVFQYF. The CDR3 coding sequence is TGTGCCAGCAGTAGCTCCGGGACTAGCGGGAGGGCTGTTTTTCAGTACTTC.

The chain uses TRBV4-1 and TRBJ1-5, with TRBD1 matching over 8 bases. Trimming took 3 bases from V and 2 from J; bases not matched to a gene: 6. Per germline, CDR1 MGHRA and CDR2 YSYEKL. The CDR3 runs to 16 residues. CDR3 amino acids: CASSQRTGNGNQPQHF. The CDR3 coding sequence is TGCGCCAGCAGCCAGAGGACAGGGAACGGCAATCAGCCCCAGCATTTT.

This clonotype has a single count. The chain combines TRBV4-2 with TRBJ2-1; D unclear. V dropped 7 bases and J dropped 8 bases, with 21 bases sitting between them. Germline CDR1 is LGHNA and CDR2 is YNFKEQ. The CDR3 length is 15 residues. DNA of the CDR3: TGTGCCAGCACGTTCGAGCCCTTAGGGCCCGATGAGCAGTTCTTC. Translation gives CASTFEPLGPDEQFF.

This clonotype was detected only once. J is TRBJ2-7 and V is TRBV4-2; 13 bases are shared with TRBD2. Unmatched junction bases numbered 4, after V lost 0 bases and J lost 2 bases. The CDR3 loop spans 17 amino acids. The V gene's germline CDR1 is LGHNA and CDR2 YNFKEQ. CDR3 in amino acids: CASSQDTSGRGAYEQYF. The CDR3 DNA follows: TGTGCCAGCAGCCAAGACACTAGCGGGAGGGGGGCCTACGAGCAGTACTTC.

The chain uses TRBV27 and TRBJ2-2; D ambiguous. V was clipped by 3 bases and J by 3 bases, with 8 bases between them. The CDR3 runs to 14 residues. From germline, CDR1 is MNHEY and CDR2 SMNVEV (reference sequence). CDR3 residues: CASSFGRHTGELFF. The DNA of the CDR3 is TGTGCCAGCAGTTTCGGCAGACACACCGGGGAGCTGTTTTTT.

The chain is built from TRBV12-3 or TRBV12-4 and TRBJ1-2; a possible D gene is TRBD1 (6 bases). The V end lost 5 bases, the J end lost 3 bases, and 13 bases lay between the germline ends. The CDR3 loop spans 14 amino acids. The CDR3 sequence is CASSHRTVDYGYTF. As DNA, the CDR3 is TGTGCCAGCAGTCACCGGACAGTCGACTATGGCTACACCTTC.

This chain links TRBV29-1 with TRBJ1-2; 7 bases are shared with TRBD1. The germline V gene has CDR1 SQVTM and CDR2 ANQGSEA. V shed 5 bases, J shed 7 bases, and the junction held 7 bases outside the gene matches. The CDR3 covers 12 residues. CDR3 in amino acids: CSVPTGAAGYTF. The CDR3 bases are TGCAGCGTTCCCACAGGGGCAGCTGGCTACACCTTC.

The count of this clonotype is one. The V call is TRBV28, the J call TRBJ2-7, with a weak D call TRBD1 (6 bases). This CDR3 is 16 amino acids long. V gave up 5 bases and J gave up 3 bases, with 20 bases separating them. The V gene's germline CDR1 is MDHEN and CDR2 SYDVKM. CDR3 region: CASSRPRDNDHYEQYF. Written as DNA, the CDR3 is TGTGCCAGCAGTCGTCCGAGGGACAACGACCACTACGAGCAGTACTTC.

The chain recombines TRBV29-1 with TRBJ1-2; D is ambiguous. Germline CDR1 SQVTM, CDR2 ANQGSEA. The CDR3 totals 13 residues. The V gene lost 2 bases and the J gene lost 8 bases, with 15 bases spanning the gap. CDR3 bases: TGCAGCGTTGAAAACGGAGGGCGCTGGGGCTACACCTTC. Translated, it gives CSVENGGRWGYTF.

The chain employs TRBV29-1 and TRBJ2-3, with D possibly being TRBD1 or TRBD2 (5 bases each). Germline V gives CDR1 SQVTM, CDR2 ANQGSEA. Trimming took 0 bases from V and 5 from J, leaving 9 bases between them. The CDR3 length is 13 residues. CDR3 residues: CSVEDGTGDTQYF. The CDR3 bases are TGCAGCGTTGAAGATGGGACGGGAGATACGCAGTATTTT.

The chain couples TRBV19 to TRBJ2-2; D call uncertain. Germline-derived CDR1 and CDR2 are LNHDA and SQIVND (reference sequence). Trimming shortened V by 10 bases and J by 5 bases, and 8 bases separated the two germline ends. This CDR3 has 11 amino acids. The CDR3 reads CATLRTGELFF. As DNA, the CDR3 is TGTGCCACGTTAAGGACCGGGGAGCTGTTTTTT.